A single sample gave rise to the 25 T cell receptor beta chains below, sequenced in a study of beta chain features in type 1 diabetes. Reverse transcription of all isolated RNA meant that expressed TCRB transcripts were sequenced. Some clones are missing from TCRdb's copy, which holds only in-frame ones; the method was immunoSEQ multiplex PCR. The table includes about 400,000 clones, 10% to 15% detected once. Material for sequencing was naive CD4+ T cells from blood. Receptor source: a man aged 18 to 35 in good health.

The rearrangement joins TRBV11-2 to TRBJ2-7; a weak D match, TRBD2 (6 bases). This CDR3 is 15 amino acids long. Germline CDR1 SGHAT, CDR2 FQNNGV. V was trimmed by 2 bases and J by 4 bases, leaving 15 bases between them. Here the CDR3 DNA reads TGTGCCAGCAGCTTATCGGCGGGGCTGCGATACGAGCAGTACTTC. Amino acids: CASSLSAGLRYEQYF.

This clone was detected a few times. The J gene is TRBJ2-2, the V gene TRBV7-3; tentative D call: TRBD1 (6 bases). V dropped 5 bases and J dropped 4 bases, with 11 bases sitting between them. CDR1 is SGHTA, CDR2 FQGTGA, per germline. The CDR3 totals 14 residues. CDR3 sequence (DNA): TGTGCCAGCAGCCCCCGACAGGCCACCGGGGAGCTGTTTTTT. Its protein product is CASSPRQATGELFF.

A few counts support this clone. The V and J genes are TRBV18 and TRBJ1-5; the D gene is possibly TRBD1 (5 bases). Germline CDR1 and CDR2: KGHSH and LQKENI. Trimming stripped 3 bases from V and 7 bases from J, with 19 bases between. There are 16 residues in the CDR3. The CDR3 loop is CASSPGSGRAGQPQHF. In DNA, the CDR3 is TGTGCCAGCTCACCGGGATCGGGCAGGGCCGGGCAGCCCCAGCATTTT.

V gene TRBV9 combines with J gene TRBJ2-7, with TRBD1 matching over 8 bases. This CDR3 region has 13 residues. CDR1 is SGDLS, CDR2 YYNGEE, per germline. V was clipped by 3 bases and J by 6 bases; unmatched bases: 5. The CDR3 reads CASSGQGKTEQYF. The CDR3 nucleotides are TGTGCCAGCAGCGGACAGGGGAAGACCGAGCAGTACTTC.

There are a few counts of this clone. The chain uses TRBV9 and TRBJ2-1, with D unclear. In germline, CDR1 is SGDLS, CDR2 YYNGEE. Trimming shortened V by 0 bases and J by 9 bases, and 10 bases separated the two germline ends. The CDR3 loop spans 13 amino acids. CDR3 in DNA: TGTGCCAGCAGCGTAGAGAAGCGTGGTGAGCAGTTCTTC. This codes for CASSVEKRGEQFF. Looking up the rest from reference TRBV9 and TRBJ2-1 gives the full variable domain: DSGVTQTPKHLITATGQRVTLRCSPRSGDLSVYWYQQSLDQGLQFLIQYYNGEERAKGNILERFSAQQFPDLHSELNLSSLELGDSALYFCASSVEKRGEQFFGPGTRLTVL.

This clone was counted between two and nine times. The chain couples TRBV5-1 to TRBJ2-2; TRBD1 is a possible D gene (6 bases). CDR1 and CDR2 from the germline V gene are SGHRS and YFSETQ. V lost 4 bases, J lost 0 bases, and 13 bases lay in between. This CDR3 has 16 amino acids. This chain's CDR3 is CASSLLGGPNTGELFF. The CDR3 nucleotides are TGCGCCAGCAGCCTATTAGGGGGACCGAACACCGGGGAGCTGTTTTTT.

This clone was detected a few times. V usage is TRBV9 and J usage is TRBJ2-7, with 13 positions matching TRBD2. Germline assignment: CDR1 SGDLS and CDR2 YYNGEE. The CDR3 sequence is 15 residues long. After removal of 3 bases from V and 6 bases from J, the junction contained 6 bases not matched to a gene. The CDR3 protein is CASSAGTSGAAEQYF. CDR3 bases: TGTGCCAGCAGCGCCGGGACTAGCGGGGCCGCCGAGCAGTACTTC.

This chain connects TRBV19 to TRBJ1-5, with D hard to call. This CDR3 is built from 15 residues. The germline V and J ends were trimmed by 6 bases and 6 bases, with 18 bases remaining between them. Germline lookup yields CDR1 LNHDA and CDR2 SQIVND (reference sequence). The CDR3 loop reads CASSRKPQSGQPQHF. In nucleotides, the CDR3 is TGTGCCAGTAGCAGAAAACCTCAATCAGGTCAGCCCCAGCATTTT.

This chain joins TRBV28 and TRBJ1-4; D unresolved. V dropped 4 bases and J dropped 7 bases, with 7 bases sitting between them. The germline V gene has CDR1 MDHEN and CDR2 SYDVKM. The CDR3 sequence is 12 residues long. CDR3 DNA sequence: TGTGCCAGCAGTTGGGGAGGTGAAAAACTGTTTTTT. The encoded protein is CASSWGGEKLFF.

This clone was picked up a small number of times. The genes are TRBV9 and TRBJ2-3; 10 nucleotides align to TRBD2. Germline trimming cut 4 bases from V and 4 bases from J; bases unmatched to any gene: 18. There are 19 residues in the CDR3. Germline lookup yields CDR1 SGDLS and CDR2 YYNGEE. CDR3 in amino acids: CASSPRETSGRSVPDTQYF. In nucleotides, the CDR3 is TGTGCCAGCAGCCCCAGGGAGACTAGCGGGCGTTCAGTCCCAGATACGCAGTATTTT. Drawing the rest from reference TRBV9 and TRBJ2-3, the complete variable domain is DSGVTQTPKHLITATGQRVTLRCSPRSGDLSVYWYQQSLDQGLQFLIQYYNGEERAKGNILERFSAQQFPDLHSELNLSSLELGDSALYFCASSPRETSGRSVPDTQYFGPGTRLTVL.

The chain employs TRBV18 and TRBJ2-7, with a weak D call TRBD2 (5 bases). V was clipped by 6 bases and J by 2 bases, with 11 bases between them. There are 13 residues in the CDR3. Germline CDR1 is KGHSH and CDR2 is LQKENI. The CDR3 protein is CASSVGNPYEQYF. The CDR3 region has the DNA TGTGCCAGCTCCGTCGGGAACCCCTACGAGCAGTACTTC.

DNA of the CDR3: TGTGCTAGTGGAGCGATGGAAGGGGCAACCTATGGCTACACCTTC. Encoded protein: CASGAMEGATYGYTF. The gene calls are TRBV12-5 and TRBJ1-2, with a weak D call TRBD1 (5 bases). Germline assignment: CDR1 LGHNT and CDR2 FRNRAP. V was shortened by 6 bases and J by 4 bases, with 18 bases between the two germline ends. This CDR3 spans 15 amino acids.

This clone turned up a few times. This chain connects TRBV7-2 to TRBJ2-1; 12 nucleotides agree with TRBD2. This CDR3 spans 15 amino acids. Trimming cost V 5 bases and J 7 bases; bases outside gene matches: 6. Germline-derived CDR1 and CDR2 are SGHTA and FQGNSA. The CDR3: CASSTTSGSFNEQFF. The CDR3 bases are TGTGCCAGCAGCACGACTAGCGGGAGTTTTAATGAGCAGTTCTTC.

The sample holds a few counts of this clone. The CDR3 is CASSLSGRGGRNTQYF. CDR3 bases: TGTGCCAGCAGCCTTAGCGGGAGAGGGGGTAGAAATACGCAGTATTTT. V and J are TRBV7-2 and TRBJ2-3, with 9 bases lining up with TRBD2. The CDR3 extends over 16 amino acids. CDR1 and CDR2 from the germline V gene are SGHTA and FQGNSA. Losses at the gene ends were 5 bases for V and 7 bases for J; bases not matched to a gene: 13. Complete variable domain (other parts from reference TRBV7-2 and TRBJ2-3): GAGVSQSPSNKVTEKGKDVELRCDPISGHTALYWYRQSLGQGLEFLIYFQGNSAPDKSGLPSDRFSAERTGGSVSTLTIQRTQQEDSAVYLCASSLSGRGGRNTQYFGPGTRLTVL.

This clone was counted between two and nine times. The chain joins TRBV5-6 to TRBJ1-2; TRBD1 aligns across 8 bases. This CDR3 is built from 14 residues. Unmatched junction bases numbered 7, after V lost 3 bases and J lost 6 bases. The germline CDR1 and CDR2 sequences are SGHDT and YYEEEE. The CDR3, as DNA: TGTGCCAGCAGCTCTTGGACAGGGTCGGATGGCTACACCTTC. Its protein product is CASSSWTGSDGYTF.

A note on this clone: Other nucleotide sequences from this sample produce the same CDR3. CDR3: CASSTSTDTQYF. The CDR3 DNA reads TGTGCCAGCAGCACAAGCACAGATACGCAGTATTTT. V is TRBV7-2 and J is TRBJ2-3; D unresolved. CDR3 length: 12 residues. The germline V and J ends were trimmed by 5 bases and 0 bases, with 3 bases remaining between them. Germline V CDR1 and CDR2: SGHTA, FQGNSA.

The chain couples TRBV6-6 to TRBJ2-7, with TRBD1 matching over 8 bases. This CDR3 has 16 amino acids. With V trimmed by 0 bases and J by 4 bases, 8 bases remained unmatched. The germline gives CDR1 MNHNY, CDR2 SVGAGI (reference sequence). This CDR3 reads CASSYSPGGFSYEQYF. The DNA for the CDR3 is TGTGCCAGCAGTTACTCCCCAGGGGGCTTCTCATACGAGCAGTACTTC.

Ten or more counts support this clone. J is TRBJ1-2 and V is TRBV4-3; perhaps TRBD1 as D (5 bases). The CDR3 covers 14 residues. Germline CDR1 and CDR2: LGHNA and YSLEER. V gave up 4 bases and J gave up 2 bases, with 11 bases separating them. The CDR3 DNA sequence: TGCGCCAGCAGCCCCGCGGGACGGAACTATGGCTACACCTTC. Translating it yields CASSPAGRNYGYTF.

In DNA, the CDR3 is TGTGCCTTCCAGGGGAGTAGCAATCAGCCCCAGCATTTT. Translating gives CAFQGSSNQPQHF. The chain recombines TRBV30 with TRBJ1-5; tentative D call: TRBD1 (6 bases). The CDR3 sequence is 13 residues long. Germline assignment: CDR1 GTSNPN and CDR2 SVGIG (reference sequence). V was cut by 7 bases and J by 0 bases, with 10 bases left in between. Based on the CDR3 plus reference TRBV30 and TRBJ1-5, the full variable domain is SQTIHQWPATLVQPVGSPLSLECTVEGTSNPNLYWYRQAAGRGLQLLFYSVGIGQISSEVPQNLSASRPQDRQFILSSKKLLLSDSGFYLCAFQGSSNQPQHFGDGTRLSIL.

This clone has more than one count but fewer than ten. This chain uses TRBV5-6 with TRBJ1-6; D gene unclear. The CDR3 is 15 amino acids. Between the trimmed V and J ends, which lost 0 bases and 4 bases, there was a span of 8 bases. Looked up from germline, CDR1 is SGHDT and CDR2 is YYEEEE. CDR3 amino acids: CASSLGERYNSPLHF. In DNA form, the CDR3 reads TGTGCCAGCAGCTTGGGGGAGCGATATAATTCACCCCTCCACTTT.

The rearrangement links TRBV29-1 to TRBJ2-3, with 12 bases fitting TRBD2. This CDR3 region has 15 residues. V trimming: 6 bases; J trimming: 1 base; junction bases outside the gene matches: 5. Germline V lookup: CDR1 SQVTM, CDR2 ANQGSEA. For the CDR3, the DNA is TGCAGCGTCCAGCGACTAGCGGGGGGCACAGATACGCAGTATTTT. Its protein product is CSVQRLAGGTDTQYF.

This clone was seen more than once but under ten times. The chain recombines TRBV5-1 with TRBJ2-5, with unresolved D. V was trimmed by 8 bases and J by 2 bases, leaving 13 bases between them. CDR1 is SGHRS, CDR2 YFSETQ, per germline. This CDR3 contains 13 residues. The CDR3 DNA is TGCGCCAGTGGAGCTGGTAGTCAAGAGACCCAGTACTTC. Protein sequence: CASGAGSQETQYF.

There are a few counts of this clone. This sequence joins TRBV5-4 and TRBJ1-1; D gene uncertain. Germline CDR1 is SGHNT and CDR2 is YYREEE (reference sequence). The CDR3 is 15 residues long. V lost 3 bases to trimming and J lost 4 bases, with 16 bases between them. CDR3 amino acids: CASSSRPGVGTEAFF. As DNA, the CDR3 is TGTGCCAGCAGCTCGCGGCCCGGGGTCGGCACTGAAGCTTTCTTT.

This clone has just a few counts. The CDR3 spells CASSREAGNTIYF. CDR3 DNA: TGTGCCAGCAGTCGCGAGGCTGGAAACACCATATATTTT. This sequence joins TRBV28 and TRBJ1-3; D gene uncertain. The V end lost 5 bases, the J end lost 2 bases, and 7 bases lay between the germline ends. Germline CDR1 is MDHEN and CDR2 is SYDVKM. CDR3 length: 13 amino acids.

This clone was seen a handful of times. The chain recombines TRBV19 with TRBJ2-1; TRBD2 is a possible D gene (6 bases). From germline, CDR1 is LNHDA and CDR2 SQIVND (reference sequence). The CDR3 runs 13 residues. The V and J ends lost 6 bases and 7 bases respectively, with 13 bases between them. The CDR3 DNA sequence: TGTGCCAGTAGCTCCTTGACTAGGAATGAGCAGTTCTTC. Its protein is CASSSLTRNEQFF.